The sequence of this T cell receptor (beta chain) was determined in a study of blood T cell repertoires in COVID-19. The wider study: Whether acute or convalescent, the COVID-19 samples came from the United States, Italy and Spain. PBMCs, B-cell-depleted T cells, or T cells provided the cDNA or gDNA that made up the material.

The germline V and J ends were trimmed by 2 bases and 1 base, with 11 bases remaining between them. The CDR3 consists of 14 residues. Germline CDR1 reads GTSNPN; CDR2 reads SVGIG (reference sequence). Assay: immunoSEQ multiplex PCR; the TCRdb copy retains only in-frame clones and omits some. Of about 42,000 clones listed, approximately 86% are singletons. The chain has TRBV30 and TRBJ1-1, with TRBD1 as a possible D gene (5 bases). Sequenced material: peripheral blood. The source is an elderly woman in a cohort sampled during active or convalescent COVID-19. In DNA, the CDR3 is TGTGCCTGGAGTAGCCCGGGGGGGAACACTGAAGCTTTCTTT. It yields the protein CAWSSPGGNTEAFF.